One sample yielded the 6 T cell receptor beta chains listed below, sequenced in a study of graft-versus-host responses after intestinal transplantation. Libraries were prepared by immunoSEQ multiplex PCR; TCRdb keeps only in-frame clonotypes and omits some of them. The repertoire holds roughly 29,000 clones, with 70% to 90% as singletons. Here the sequenced sample was PBMCs, taken around 62 weeks after intestinal transplantation. Receptors originate from a human patient who received an intestinal transplant, so some T cells may come from the graft donor.

V gene TRBV14 combines with J gene TRBJ2-7; 7 bases are shared with TRBD2. Germline CDR1 is SGHDN and CDR2 is FVKESK. There are 13 residues in the CDR3. V shed 1 base, J shed 3 bases, and the junction held 0 bases outside the gene matches. CDR3 DNA sequence: TGTGCCAGCAGCCAAGGGACTAGCTACGAGCAGTACTTC. Protein: CASSQGTSYEQYF.

V is TRBV28 and J is TRBJ1-2; D perhaps matches TRBD1 (5 bases). CDR1 and CDR2 from the germline V gene are MDHEN and SYDVKM. V lost 2 bases to trimming and J lost 8 bases, with 21 bases between them. This CDR3 contains 16 residues. CDR3 amino acids: CASSLVVLQGRGGYTF. DNA for the CDR3: TGTGCCAGCAGTTTAGTTGTCCTTCAGGGAAGAGGGGGCTACACCTTC.

V and J are TRBV11-2 and TRBJ2-2, with D tentatively TRBD2 (7 bases). Germline-derived CDR1 and CDR2 are SGHAT and FQNNGV. With 1 base removed from V and 4 bases from J, the gap between germline ends came to 16 bases. The CDR3 is 17 residues long. The CDR3 sequence: CASSLVWGGLGTGELFF. As DNA, the CDR3 is TGTGCCAGCAGCTTAGTTTGGGGGGGCCTAGGCACCGGGGAGCTGTTTTTT.

This clone was seen a single time. V usage is TRBV6-5 and J usage is TRBJ2-7, with D tentatively TRBD2 (6 bases). There are 13 residues in the CDR3. The V gene's germline CDR1 is MNHEY and CDR2 SVGAGI. Trimming shortened V by 2 bases and J by 4 bases, and 9 bases separated the two germline ends. The CDR3 sequence is CASSYGDSYEQYF. CDR3 nucleotides: TGTGCCAGCAGTTACGGGGACTCTTACGAGCAGTACTTC.

The chain is built from TRBV4-1 and TRBJ2-7, with TRBD2 matching 8 bases. In germline, CDR1 is MGHRA, CDR2 YSYEKL. The CDR3 runs 15 residues. The trim removed 4 bases at V and 1 base at J, leaving 6 bases unmatched. CDR3 in amino acids: CASSPRAGGSYEQYF. The CDR3 region has the DNA TGCGCCAGCAGCCCTCGGGCGGGGGGATCCTACGAGCAGTACTTC.

The chain couples TRBV2 to TRBJ1-5; 8 bases fit TRBD1. With 3 bases clipped from V and 3 bases from J, the junction kept 1 base outside the gene matches. Germline V lookup: CDR1 SNHLY, CDR2 FYNNEI. The CDR3 runs to 14 residues. CDR3 residues: CASSEDRDNQPQHF. CDR3 nucleotide sequence: TGTGCCAGCAGTGAGGACAGGGACAATCAGCCCCAGCATTTT.